This entry lists 18 T cell receptor beta chains sequenced from one sample in a study of shared clonotypes between healthy human individuals. The method was immunoSEQ multiplex PCR; TCRdb's version includes in-frame clones alone and lacks a portion of them. The sample includes 1,500,000 or so clones, just under 99% of them seen just once. The sequenced sample was naive CD4+ T cells sorted from blood. As for subset: CD45RA+ positively selected. These receptor sequences come from a man aged 30 to 39 in good health.

This chain uses TRBV9 with TRBJ2-1; 13 bases are shared with TRBD2. The CDR3 runs to 18 residues. Germline loops: CDR1 SGDLS, CDR2 YYNGEE. V gave up 0 bases and J gave up 3 bases; unmatched junction bases: 6. CDR3 DNA: TGTGCCAGCAGCGTAGCGCCTGGGACTAGCGGGGTCTACAATGAGCAGTTCTTC. This encodes CASSVAPGTSGVYNEQFF.

V and J are TRBV20-1 and TRBJ1-5; D is unresolved. The CDR3 spans 11 residues. Germline-derived CDR1 and CDR2 are DFQATT and SNEGSKA (reference sequence). The V end lost 2 bases, the J end lost 3 bases, and 2 bases lay between the germline ends. The CDR3 spells CSARHNQPQHF. For the CDR3, the DNA is TGCAGTGCTAGACACAATCAGCCCCAGCATTTT.

This chain connects TRBV11-1 to TRBJ2-2; tentative D call: TRBD2 (6 bases). This CDR3 contains 15 residues. Trimming left V 2 bases short and J 6 bases short, with 13 bases between. The germline V gene has CDR1 SGHAT and CDR2 FQDESV (reference sequence). The CDR3 nucleotides read TGTGCCAGCAGCTTACGGTCGGGGGTAGCCGGGGAGCTGTTTTTT. Its protein is CASSLRSGVAGELFF.

The gene calls are TRBV9 and TRBJ2-2, with 8 bases lining up with TRBD2. The junction had 9 bases not matched to a gene; V was cut back by 4 bases and J by 7 bases. The CDR3 contains 15 residues. Germline V lookup: CDR1 SGDLS, CDR2 YYNGEE. CDR3 sequence reads: CASSRAAGGHGELFF. The CDR3 nucleotides read TGTGCCAGCAGCCGAGCGGCGGGAGGACACGGGGAGCTGTTTTTT. Complete variable domain (other parts from reference TRBV9 and TRBJ2-2): DSGVTQTPKHLITATGQRVTLRCSPRSGDLSVYWYQQSLDQGLQFLIQYYNGEERAKGNILERFSAQQFPDLHSELNLSSLELGDSALYFCASSRAAGGHGELFFGEGSRLTVL.

CDR3 coding DNA: TGTGCCAGCAGTTGGGTAGGACAAGTGAACACTGAAGCTTTCTTT. Translating it yields CASSWVGQVNTEAFF. The rearrangement joins TRBV6-6 to TRBJ1-1; tentatively, D is TRBD1 (5 bases). This CDR3 has 15 residues. The germline CDR1 and CDR2 sequences are MNHNY and SVGAGI (reference sequence). Trimming left V 4 bases short and J 0 bases short, with 12 bases between.

The gene calls are TRBV19 and TRBJ2-7, with TRBD2 matching 9 bases. Trimming removed 2 bases from V and 5 bases from J; junction bases left unmatched: 13. The CDR3 has 17 amino acids. Germline CDR1 reads LNHDA; CDR2 reads SQIVND (reference sequence). CDR3: CASSIRASGTIANEQYF. CDR3 in DNA: TGTGCCAGTAGTATACGCGCTAGCGGGACCATCGCTAACGAGCAGTACTTC.

The V and J genes are TRBV7-9 and TRBJ2-2; D unclear. Trimming took 3 bases from V and 4 from J, leaving 9 bases between them. Germline CDR1 reads SEHNR; CDR2 reads FQNEAQ (reference sequence). This CDR3 spans 14 amino acids. CDR3: CASSLRTGTGELFF. In DNA, the CDR3 is TGTGCCAGCAGCTTGAGGACGGGCACCGGGGAGCTGTTTTTT.

To note about this clone: Additional DNA sequences in this sample encode the identical CDR3. The rearrangement links TRBV6-1 to TRBJ1-5; TRBD1 is a possible D gene (5 bases). The CDR3 is 15 residues long. The V and J ends lost 4 bases and 0 bases respectively, with 10 bases between them. CDR1 and CDR2 from the germline V gene are MNHNS and SASEGT. CDR3 bases: TGTGCCAGCAGTGCCATGGGGGTTAGCAATCAGCCCCAGCATTTT. Protein: CASSAMGVSNQPQHF.

V is TRBV10-3 and J is TRBJ1-2, with TRBD1 matching over 9 bases. Germline V gene lookup returns CDR1 ENHRY and CDR2 SYGVKD. The CDR3 sequence is 13 residues long. Losses at the gene ends were 9 bases for V and 3 bases for J; bases not matched to a gene: 5. CDR3 protein: CAIARQGDYGYTF. The CDR3 nucleotides are TGTGCCATAGCGCGACAGGGGGACTATGGCTACACCTTC.

The genes are TRBV7-9 and TRBJ1-5; 7 nucleotides align to TRBD1. The V and J ends lost 6 bases and 5 bases, in that order; junction bases with no gene match: 10. The CDR3 extends over 15 amino acids. Per germline, CDR1 SEHNR and CDR2 FQNEAQ (reference sequence). For the CDR3, the DNA is TGTGCCAGCAGTCAGGGGGGAAGGGGAGATCAGCCCCAGCATTTT. This gives the protein CASSQGGRGDQPQHF.

The chain links TRBV18 to TRBJ2-1; D not certain. V lost 8 bases and J lost 6, with 11 bases in between. The germline V gene has CDR1 KGHSH and CDR2 LQKENI. CDR3 length equals 12 residues. As DNA, the CDR3 is TGTGCCAGCAGGACGCTAAGCAATGAGCAGTTCTTC. Translating it yields CASRTLSNEQFF.

This clone occurred once. The chain employs TRBV14 and TRBJ2-1, with D perhaps being TRBD1 or TRBD2 (5 bases each). CDR3 length: 13 residues. V was clipped by 4 bases and J by 5 bases, with 9 bases between them. Germline CDR1 and CDR2: SGHDN and FVKESK. The CDR3 bases are TGTGCCAGCAGCCTGGGACGGAACAATGAGCAGTTCTTC. Its protein product is CASSLGRNNEQFF.

The rearrangement links TRBV9 to TRBJ2-7, with D uncertain. Germline V gene sequence: CDR1 SGDLS, CDR2 YYNGEE. Trimming cost V 1 base and J 1 base, with 15 bases left between them. CDR3 size: 16 residues. This CDR3 is CASSVSGLEGSYEQYF. The CDR3 nucleotides are TGTGCCAGCAGCGTATCTGGGTTGGAAGGGTCCTACGAGCAGTACTTC.

The chain recombines TRBV28 with TRBJ2-3, with D tentatively TRBD1 (6 bases). The CDR3 has 14 residues. Germline CDR1 and CDR2: MDHEN and SYDVKM. Trimming cost V 9 bases and J 5 bases, with 18 bases left between them. CDR3 in DNA: TGTGCCAGTATAGAACAGGGTCGGGGAGATACGCAGTATTTT. Its translation is CASIEQGRGDTQYF.

The chain employs TRBV14 and TRBJ2-7; 8 bases fit TRBD2. Trimming took 0 bases from V and 4 from J; bases not matched to a gene: 8. The germline V gene encodes CDR1 SGHDN and CDR2 FVKESK. This CDR3 contains 16 residues. The CDR3 sequence: CASSQESSGRSYEQYF. The CDR3 region has the DNA TGTGCCAGCAGCCAAGAGAGCAGCGGGAGATCGTACGAGCAGTACTTC.

This chain connects TRBV28 to TRBJ2-3, with 8 bases identical to TRBD2. Germline CDR1 and CDR2: MDHEN and SYDVKM. The CDR3 totals 16 residues. The J segment lost 4 bases and the V segment lost 7 bases, leaving 13 bases of the junction unmatched. CDR3 residues: CASMHGRGGPADTQYF. CDR3 sequence (DNA): TGTGCCAGCATGCACGGGAGGGGAGGGCCCGCAGATACGCAGTATTTT. Drawing the rest from reference TRBV28 and TRBJ2-3, the complete variable domain is DVKVTQSSRYLVKRTGEKVFLECVQDMDHENMFWYRQDPGLGLRLIYFSYDVKMKEKGDIPEGYSVSREKKERFSLILESASTNQTSMYLCASMHGRGGPADTQYFGPGTRLTVL.

The chain employs TRBV2 and TRBJ1-2; D uncertain. The CDR3 totals 15 residues. The V end was cut by 6 bases, the J end by 5 bases, with 19 bases between. The germline gives CDR1 SNHLY, CDR2 FYNNEI. As DNA, the CDR3 is TGTGCCAGCAGGGGAGGACTCACGGCTTCATATGGCTACACCTTC. Translated: CASRGGLTASYGYTF.

The V call is TRBV11-2, the J call TRBJ1-5; D gene unclear. V lost 0 bases to trimming and J lost 6 bases, with 12 bases between them. This CDR3 has 15 residues. The V gene's germline CDR1 is SGHAT and CDR2 FQNNGV. The CDR3 reads CASSLDGRRGQPQHF. CDR3 coding DNA: TGTGCCAGCAGCTTAGACGGGCGGCGAGGTCAGCCCCAGCATTTT.